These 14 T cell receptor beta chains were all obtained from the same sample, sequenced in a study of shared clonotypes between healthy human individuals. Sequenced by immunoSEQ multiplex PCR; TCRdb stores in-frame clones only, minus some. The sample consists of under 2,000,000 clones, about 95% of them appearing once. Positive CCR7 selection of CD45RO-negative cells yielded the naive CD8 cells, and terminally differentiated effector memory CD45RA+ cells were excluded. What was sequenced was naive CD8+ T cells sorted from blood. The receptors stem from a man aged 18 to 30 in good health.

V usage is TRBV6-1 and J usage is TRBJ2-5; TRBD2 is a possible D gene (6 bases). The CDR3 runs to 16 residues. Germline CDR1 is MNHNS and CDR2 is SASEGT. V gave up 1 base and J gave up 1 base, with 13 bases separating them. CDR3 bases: TGTGCCAGCAGTGAAGGGTTTGGGGGGTCCCAAGAGACCCAGTACTTC. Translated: CASSEGFGGSQETQYF.

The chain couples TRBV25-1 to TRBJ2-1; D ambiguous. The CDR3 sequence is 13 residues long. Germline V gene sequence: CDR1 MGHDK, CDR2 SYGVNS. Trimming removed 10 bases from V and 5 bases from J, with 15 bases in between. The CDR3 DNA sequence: TGTGCCACTTCCGCGACCCACAACAATGAGCAGTTCTTC. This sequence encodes CATSATHNNEQFF.

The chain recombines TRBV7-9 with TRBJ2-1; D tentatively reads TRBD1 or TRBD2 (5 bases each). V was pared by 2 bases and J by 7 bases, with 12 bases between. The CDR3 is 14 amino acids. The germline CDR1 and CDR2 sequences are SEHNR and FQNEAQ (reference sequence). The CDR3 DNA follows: TGTGCCAGCAGCTTATTGCAGGGCGGGAATGAGCAGTTCTTC. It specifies CASSLLQGGNEQFF.

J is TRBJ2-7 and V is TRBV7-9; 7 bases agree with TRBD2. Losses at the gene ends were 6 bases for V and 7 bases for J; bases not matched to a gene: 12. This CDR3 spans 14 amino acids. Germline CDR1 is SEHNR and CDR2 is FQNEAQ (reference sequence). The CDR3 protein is CASSSSGGRWEQYF. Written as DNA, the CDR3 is TGTGCCAGCAGTTCTAGCGGCGGGCGTTGGGAGCAGTACTTC.

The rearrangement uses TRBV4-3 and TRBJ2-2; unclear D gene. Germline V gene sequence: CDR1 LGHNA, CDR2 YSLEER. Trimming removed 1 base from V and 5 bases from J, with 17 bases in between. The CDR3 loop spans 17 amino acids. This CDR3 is CASSQAFVGWDTGELFF. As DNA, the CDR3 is TGCGCCAGCAGCCAAGCCTTCGTGGGCTGGGATACCGGGGAGCTGTTTTTT.

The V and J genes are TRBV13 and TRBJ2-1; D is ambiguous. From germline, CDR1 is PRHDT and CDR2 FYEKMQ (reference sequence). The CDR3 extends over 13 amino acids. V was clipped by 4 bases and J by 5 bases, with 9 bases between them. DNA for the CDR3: TGTGCCAGCAGCTCCGCTCCGGACAATGAGCAGTTCTTC. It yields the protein CASSSAPDNEQFF.

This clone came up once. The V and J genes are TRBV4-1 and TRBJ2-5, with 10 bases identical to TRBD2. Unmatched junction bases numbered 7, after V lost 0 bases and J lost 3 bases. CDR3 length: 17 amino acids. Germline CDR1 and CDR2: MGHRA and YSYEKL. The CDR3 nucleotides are TGCGCCAGCAGCCAAGATTCTCTCCTAGCGGGGGAAGAGACCCAGTACTTC. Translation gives CASSQDSLLAGEETQYF.

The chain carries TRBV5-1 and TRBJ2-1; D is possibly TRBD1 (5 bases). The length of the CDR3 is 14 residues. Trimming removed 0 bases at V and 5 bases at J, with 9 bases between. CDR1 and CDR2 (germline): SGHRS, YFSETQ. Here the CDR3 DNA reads TGCGCCAGCAGCTTGGCCTCACAGGACAATGAGCAGTTCTTC. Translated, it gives CASSLASQDNEQFF.

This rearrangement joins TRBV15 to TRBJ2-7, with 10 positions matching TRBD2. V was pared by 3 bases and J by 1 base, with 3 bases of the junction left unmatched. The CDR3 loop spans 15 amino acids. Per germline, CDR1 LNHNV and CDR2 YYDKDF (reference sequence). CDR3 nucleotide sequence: TGTGCCACCAGCAGGACTAGCGGGTCTTCCTACGAGCAGTACTTC. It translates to CATSRTSGSSYEQYF.

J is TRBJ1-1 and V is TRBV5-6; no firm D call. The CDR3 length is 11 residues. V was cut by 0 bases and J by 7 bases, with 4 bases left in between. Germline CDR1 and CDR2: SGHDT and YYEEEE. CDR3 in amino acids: CASSLGNEAFF. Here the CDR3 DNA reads TGTGCCAGCAGCTTGGGCAATGAAGCTTTCTTT.

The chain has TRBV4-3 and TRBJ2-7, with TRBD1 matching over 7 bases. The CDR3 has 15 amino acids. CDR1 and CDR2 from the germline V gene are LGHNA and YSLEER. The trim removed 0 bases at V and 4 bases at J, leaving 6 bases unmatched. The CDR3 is CASSQDQGELYEQYF. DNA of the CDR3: TGCGCCAGCAGCCAAGACCAGGGGGAGCTGTACGAGCAGTACTTC.

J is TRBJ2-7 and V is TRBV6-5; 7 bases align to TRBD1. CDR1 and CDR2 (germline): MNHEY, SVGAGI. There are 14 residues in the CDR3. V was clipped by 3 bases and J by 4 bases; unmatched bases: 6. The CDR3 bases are TGTGCCAGCAGTTATGGGCCACAGGGGTACGAGCAGTACTTC. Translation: CASSYGPQGYEQYF.

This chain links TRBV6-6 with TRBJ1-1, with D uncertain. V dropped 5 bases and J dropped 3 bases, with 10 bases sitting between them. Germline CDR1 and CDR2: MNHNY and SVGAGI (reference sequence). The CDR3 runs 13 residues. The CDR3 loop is CASSPADYTEAFF. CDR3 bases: TGTGCCAGCAGTCCAGCTGATTACACTGAAGCTTTCTTT.

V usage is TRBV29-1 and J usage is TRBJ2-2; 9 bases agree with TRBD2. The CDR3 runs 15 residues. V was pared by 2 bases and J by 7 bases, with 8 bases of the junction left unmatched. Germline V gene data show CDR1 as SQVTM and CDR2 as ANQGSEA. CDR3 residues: CSVELSGSSNGELFF. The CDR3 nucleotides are TGCAGCGTTGAACTTAGCGGGAGCTCAAACGGGGAGCTGTTTTTT.